The T cell receptor beta chain described here comes from a study of CXCR3-negative and CXCR3-positive naive CD8 T cells. This CDR3 region has 15 residues. CDR1 DFQATT and CDR2 SNEGSKA come from the germline V gene (reference sequence). Researchers prepared the TRB cDNA libraries using 5' RACE with UMI labels. TCRdb derives one entry per CDR3 protein from the 5' RACE reads, leaving out DNA. The sample data list 65,000 to 95,000 distinct CDR3 sequences. The specimen was naive CXCR3- CD8+ T cells from blood. Documented subset: CD45RO-CCR7+CD27+CD95- naive CD8+ T cells lacking CXCR3 (TNR3-). This TCR derives from a human donor in good health. Some clones in this sample may be carry-over from other donors' samples. This chain links TRBV20-1 with TRBJ2-1; TCRdb outputs TRBD1, but without DNA this stays unchecked. This CDR3 reads CSAPGALSSYNEQFF.